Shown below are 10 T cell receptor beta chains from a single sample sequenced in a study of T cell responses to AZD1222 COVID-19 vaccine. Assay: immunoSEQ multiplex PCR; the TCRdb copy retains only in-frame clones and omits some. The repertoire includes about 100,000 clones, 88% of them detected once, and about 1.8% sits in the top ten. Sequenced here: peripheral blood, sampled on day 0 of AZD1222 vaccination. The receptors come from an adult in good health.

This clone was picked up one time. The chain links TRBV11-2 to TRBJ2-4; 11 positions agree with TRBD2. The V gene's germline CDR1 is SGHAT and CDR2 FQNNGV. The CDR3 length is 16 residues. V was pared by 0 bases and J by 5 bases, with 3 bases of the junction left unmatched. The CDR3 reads CASSLDLGLAENIQYF. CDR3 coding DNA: TGTGCCAGCAGCTTAGATCTGGGACTAGCGGAAAACATTCAGTACTTC.

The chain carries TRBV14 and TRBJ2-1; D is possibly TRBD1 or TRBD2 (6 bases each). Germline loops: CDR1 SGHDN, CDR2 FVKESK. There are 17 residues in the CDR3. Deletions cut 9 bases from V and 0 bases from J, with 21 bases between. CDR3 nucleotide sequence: TGTGCCAGAAAGGGGGTCGGGCGGGACCTCTCCTACAATGAGCAGTTCTTC. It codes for CARKGVGRDLSYNEQFF.

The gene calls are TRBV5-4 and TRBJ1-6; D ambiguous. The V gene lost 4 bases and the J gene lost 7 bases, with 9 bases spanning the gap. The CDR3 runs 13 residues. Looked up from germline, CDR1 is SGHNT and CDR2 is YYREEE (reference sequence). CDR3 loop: CASSADGNSPLHF. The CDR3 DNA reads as TGTGCCAGCAGCGCAGACGGGAATTCACCCCTCCACTTT.

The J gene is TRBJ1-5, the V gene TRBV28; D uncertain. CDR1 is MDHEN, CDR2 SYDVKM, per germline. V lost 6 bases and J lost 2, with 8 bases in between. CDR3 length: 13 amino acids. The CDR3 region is CASSYDGNQPQHF. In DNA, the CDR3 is TGTGCCAGCAGCTACGACGGCAATCAGCCCCAGCATTTT.

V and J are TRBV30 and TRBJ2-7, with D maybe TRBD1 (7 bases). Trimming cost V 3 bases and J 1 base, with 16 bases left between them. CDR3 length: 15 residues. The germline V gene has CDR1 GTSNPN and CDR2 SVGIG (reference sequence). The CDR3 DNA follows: TGTGCCTGGAGCCCCGGCGGGACAGCTTCCTACGAGCAGTACTTC. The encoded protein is CAWSPGGTASYEQYF.

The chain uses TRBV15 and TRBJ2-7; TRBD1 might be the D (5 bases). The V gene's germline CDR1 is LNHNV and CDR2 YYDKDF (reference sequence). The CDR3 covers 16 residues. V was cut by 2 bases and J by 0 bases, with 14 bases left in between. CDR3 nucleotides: TGTGCCACCAGCAGATCCGACAGTCTCCTCTCCTACGAGCAGTACTTC. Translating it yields CATSRSDSLLSYEQYF.

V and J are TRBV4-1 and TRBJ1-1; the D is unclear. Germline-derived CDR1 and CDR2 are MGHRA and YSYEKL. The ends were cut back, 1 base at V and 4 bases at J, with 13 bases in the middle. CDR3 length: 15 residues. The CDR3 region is CASSQGRGGSTEAFF. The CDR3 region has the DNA TGCGCCAGCAGCCAAGGTAGAGGAGGGTCCACTGAAGCTTTCTTT.

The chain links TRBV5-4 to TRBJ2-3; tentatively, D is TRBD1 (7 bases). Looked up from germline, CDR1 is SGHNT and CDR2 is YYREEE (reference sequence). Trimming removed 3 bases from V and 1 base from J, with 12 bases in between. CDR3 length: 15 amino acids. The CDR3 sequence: CASSSRGTRTDTQYF. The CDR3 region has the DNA TGTGCCAGCAGCTCCAGGGGGACTCGCACAGATACGCAGTATTTT.

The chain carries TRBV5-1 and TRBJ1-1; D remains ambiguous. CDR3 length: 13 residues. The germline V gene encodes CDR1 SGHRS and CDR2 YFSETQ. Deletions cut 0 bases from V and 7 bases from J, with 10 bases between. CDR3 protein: CASSLVGYGEAFF. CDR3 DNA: TGCGCCAGCAGCTTGGTAGGGTACGGTGAAGCTTTCTTT.

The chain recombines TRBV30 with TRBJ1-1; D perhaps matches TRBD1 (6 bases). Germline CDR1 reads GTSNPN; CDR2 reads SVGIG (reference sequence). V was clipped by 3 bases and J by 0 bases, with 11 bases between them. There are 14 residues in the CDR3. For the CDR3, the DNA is TGTGCCTGGAGAAAGCAGGGGATGAACACTGAAGCTTTCTTT. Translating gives CAWRKQGMNTEAFF.